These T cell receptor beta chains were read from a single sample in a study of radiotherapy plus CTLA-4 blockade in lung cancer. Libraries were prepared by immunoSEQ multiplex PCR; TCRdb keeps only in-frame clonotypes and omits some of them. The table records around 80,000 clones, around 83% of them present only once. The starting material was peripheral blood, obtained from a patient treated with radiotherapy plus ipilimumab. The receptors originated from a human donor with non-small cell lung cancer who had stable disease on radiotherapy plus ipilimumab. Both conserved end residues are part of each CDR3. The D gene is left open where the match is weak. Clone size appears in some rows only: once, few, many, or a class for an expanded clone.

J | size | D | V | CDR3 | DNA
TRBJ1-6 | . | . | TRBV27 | CASSLWDGDSPLHF | TGTGCCAGCAGTTTATGGGACGGAGATTCACCCCTCCACTTT
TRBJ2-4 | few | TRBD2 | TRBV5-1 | CASSSFFSGSAKNIQYF | TGCGCCAGCAGCTCCTTCTTTAGCGGGAGTGCCAAAAACATTCAGTACTTC
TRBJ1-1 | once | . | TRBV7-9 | CASSSFEGGTEAFF | TGTGCCAGCAGTTCCTTCGAGGGCGGCACTGAAGCTTTCTTT
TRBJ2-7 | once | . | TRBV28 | CASSFAQSLKGHEQYF | TGTGCCAGCAGTTTTGCCCAGTCTTTAAAAGGTCACGAGCAGTACTTC
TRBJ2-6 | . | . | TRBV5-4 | CASSLEGFSSSGANVLTF | TGTGCCAGCAGCTTGGAGGGGTTCTCCAGCTCTGGGGCCAACGTCCTGACTTTC
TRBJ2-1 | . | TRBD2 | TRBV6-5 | CASTPPGGLNEQFF | TGTGCCAGCACACCACCGGGAGGACTCAATGAGCAGTTCTTC
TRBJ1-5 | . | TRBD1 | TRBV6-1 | CASSDGQGGNQPQHF | TGTGCCAGCAGTGATGGACAGGGGGGTAATCAGCCCCAGCATTTT
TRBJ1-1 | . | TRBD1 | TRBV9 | CASSKTGTTEAFF | TGTGCCAGCAGCAAGACAGGGACCACTGAAGCTTTCTTT
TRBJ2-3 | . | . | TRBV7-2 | CASSPIPGLGTDTQYF | TGTGCCAGCAGCCCCATCCCCGGGTTGGGCACAGATACGCAGTATTTT
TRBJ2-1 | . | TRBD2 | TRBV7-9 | CASSLGTSGRIGNEQFF | TGTGCCAGCAGCTTAGGGACTAGCGGGAGGATAGGCAATGAGCAGTTCTTC
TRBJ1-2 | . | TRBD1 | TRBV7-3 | CASSLSGGVYGYTF | TGTGCCAGCAGCTTGTCAGGGGGGGTCTATGGCTACACCTTC
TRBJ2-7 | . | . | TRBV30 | CASFDRGNYEQYF | TGTGCCAGTTTCGACCGGGGTAACTACGAGCAGTACTTC
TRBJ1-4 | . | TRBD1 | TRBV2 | CASRDRGFLNEKLFF | TGTGCCAGCCGGGACAGGGGGTTCCTTAATGAAAAACTGTTTTTT
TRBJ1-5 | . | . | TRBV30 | CAWKRRREENNQPQHF | TGTGCCTGGAAAAGAAGGAGGGAGGAAAACAATCAGCCCCAGCATTTT
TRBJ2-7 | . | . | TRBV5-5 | CASSLRSGATYEQYF | TGTGCCAGCAGCTTGAGGTCAGGGGCGACCTACGAGCAGTACTTC
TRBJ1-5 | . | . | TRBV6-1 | CASNLQGARQPQHF | TGTGCCAGCAACCTACAGGGAGCGCGTCAGCCCCAGCATTTT
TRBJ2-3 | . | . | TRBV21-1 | CASSKVGDTQYF | TGTGCCAGCAGCAAAGTTGGGGATACGCAGTATTTT
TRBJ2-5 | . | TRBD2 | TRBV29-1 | CSVDSSSGVVETQYF | TGCAGCGTCGACTCGAGTAGCGGGGTGGTGGAGACCCAGTACTTC
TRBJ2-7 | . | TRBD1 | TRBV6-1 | CASSAWGQGYEQYF | TGTGCCAGCAGTGCATGGGGACAGGGCTACGAGCAGTACTTC
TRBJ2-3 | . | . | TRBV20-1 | CSARGGDTQYF | TGCAGTGCCCGGGGTGGGGATACGCAGTATTTT
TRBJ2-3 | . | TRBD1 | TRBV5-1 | CASSFGQGARSDTQYF | TGCGCCAGCAGCTTTGGCCAGGGGGCGCGATCAGATACGCAGTATTTT
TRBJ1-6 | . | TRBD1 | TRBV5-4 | CATKGQGVIDSPLHF | TGTGCCACAAAGGGACAGGGAGTTATAGATTCACCCCTCCACTTT
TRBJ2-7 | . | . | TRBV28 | CVQTASTRQQSPYEQYF | TGTGTCCAAACAGCCAGCACCCGCCAGCAGTCACCCTACGAGCAGTACTTC
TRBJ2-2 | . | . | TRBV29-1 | CSVVSLNTGELFF | TGCAGCGTTGTGTCATTGAACACCGGGGAGCTGTTTTTT
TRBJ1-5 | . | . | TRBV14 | CASSQVTGDQPQHF | TGTGCCAGCAGCCAAGTTACAGGTGATCAGCCCCAGCATTTT
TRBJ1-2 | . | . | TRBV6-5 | CASSYSNSATYGYTF | TGTGCCAGCAGTTACTCTAATTCAGCTACCTATGGCTACACCTTC
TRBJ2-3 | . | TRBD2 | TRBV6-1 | CASSVVAGGRTDTQYF | TGTGCCAGCAGTGTAGTAGCGGGGGGCCGCACAGATACGCAGTATTTT
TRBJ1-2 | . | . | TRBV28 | CASSLGGNRVNYGYTF | TGTGCCAGCAGTTTGGGTGGGAACAGGGTAAACTATGGCTACACCTTC
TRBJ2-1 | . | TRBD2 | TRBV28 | CASSLAGGPLNEQFF | TGTGCCAGCAGTCTAGCGGGAGGGCCACTCAATGAGCAGTTCTTC
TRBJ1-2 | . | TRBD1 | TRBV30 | CAWSASDRGYGYTF | TGTGCCTGGAGTGCCTCGGACAGGGGATATGGCTACACCTTC
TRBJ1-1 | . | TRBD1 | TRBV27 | CASSLVGGTGRNTEAFF | TGTGCCAGCAGTTTAGTGGGGGGGACAGGGAGGAACACTGAAGCTTTCTTT
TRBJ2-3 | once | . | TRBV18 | CASSLVAVLADTQYF | TGTGCCAGCTCACTGGTCGCGGTGCTCGCAGATACGCAGTATTTT
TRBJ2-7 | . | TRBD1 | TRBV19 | CASSIARGLYEQYF | TGTGCCAGTAGTATAGCCAGGGGGCTCTACGAGCAGTACTTC
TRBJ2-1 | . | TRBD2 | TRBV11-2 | CASSSPTSGRAAYNEQFF | TGTGCCAGCAGCTCCCCGACTAGCGGGAGGGCCGCTTACAATGAGCAGTTCTTC
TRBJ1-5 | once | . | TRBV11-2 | CASSHTGSNQPQHF | TGTGCCAGCAGCCATACAGGGAGCAATCAGCCCCAGCATTTT
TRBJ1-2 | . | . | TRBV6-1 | CASSEVTGTSYGYTF | TGTGCCAGCAGTGAAGTAACCGGGACCTCCTATGGCTACACCTTC